This T cell receptor (beta chain) was identified during a study of shared clonotypes between healthy human individuals. Ten immunoSEQ deep assay plates held the unsorted PBMC DNA. Clones were sequenced by immunoSEQ multiplex PCR, and TCRdb holds only the in-frame ones, with some missing. The sample lists a few hundred thousand clones, around 77% seen once, with around 12% in the top ten. This CDR3 is 15 amino acids long. Germline CDR1 is ENHRY and CDR2 is SYGVKD. The junction had 7 bases not matched to a gene; V was cut back by 6 bases and J by 5 bases. Recent acute infections and vaccinations were absent in the healthy HIV-negative adult donors.

The sequence came from a woman aged 40 to 50 in good health. Some clones in this sample may be carry-over from other donors' samples. The sample comprised PBMCs. The genes are TRBV10-3 and TRBJ2-1; 10 positions match TRBD2. CDR3 nucleotides: TGTGCCATCAGACTACTAGCGGGACCCGACAATGAGCAGTTCTTC. Its protein is CAIRLLAGPDNEQFF.